The TCR beta chain under discussion was sequenced for a study of T cells in Graves' hyperthyroidism and ophthalmopathy (dated by TCRdb to the late 2010s). The study in broad terms: Peripheral blood samples were taken at the time of initial diagnosis, prior to any treatment. To identify TCR V-J signatures that set the groups apart, the researchers used a discovery cohort of 100 patients, made up of 40 to 45 with Graves' ophthalmopathy and some 58 with stable Graves' hyperthyroidism. Prospective prediction of ophthalmopathy was tested in an independent validation cohort consisting of 18 hyperthyroidism patients and 15 or so patients who later progressed to ophthalmopathy. The approximately 100 discovery patients were randomly divided into training and test sets at a 7:3 ratio. The study also compared thyroid tissue and blood T-cell repertoires from five or six Graves' hyperthyroidism patients. After sampling, hyperthyroidism patients received methimazole starting at 30 mg daily, and ophthalmopathy patients received high-dose intravenous methylprednisolone. The paper reports TCR Vbeta CDR3 sequencing of over 120 peripheral blood samples: approximately 41 ophthalmopathy, under 80 hyperthyroidism and roughly 17 progressor patients. Points the paper makes about the study in general: In cross-validation, a model built on a 13 V-J signature told ophthalmopathy apart from stable hyperthyroidism with approximately 90% sensitivity and around 83% specificity, and in testing the same model reached 80%/75%. Blood samples also contained most of the expanded thyroid clonotypes (frequency above 0.001), which suggests that blood repertoires may reflect thyroid immune responses. In validation, progression to ophthalmopathy was predicted by the model with roughly 71% sensitivity and 72.22% specificity, a median of roughly 6.4 months before onset. No statistical method was used to fix the sample size in advance, and group allocation was not hidden from the investigators.

The CDR3 has 16 amino acids, counting the end cysteine and phenylalanine. Just CDR3 DNA is preserved here, 48 bases in frame from base 1. As encoded in the germline V gene, CDR1 is SGHTA while CDR2 is FQGNSA. V and J are trimmed by 2 bases and 2 bases, and the gene matches miss 3 bases of the junction. The TCR beta CDR3 regions were amplified from the RNA transcripts. The TCR CDR3 was subjected to a first round of RT-PCR using the HTBI primer set and the Qiagen OneStep RT-PCR kit. Libraries were constructed in a second round of multiplex PCR, after which size selection and purification were carried out. Sequencing of the libraries was done on an Illumina HiSeq2000 using paired-end 100 bp reads. Turning to the authors' computational methods: SOAPnuke was used to process the raw data, throwing out any read that contained adapters or uncalled bases, had a mean Phred below 15, or lacked an exact constant-primer or identifier match. COPE v1.2.5 was used to merge high-quality paired reads, and clonotypes were defined as unique nucleotide sequences. Clonotypes were aligned to IMGT TRBV, TRBD and TRBJ reference segments using MiTCR v1.1. The analysis included only V-J combinations with a frequency above 0.0001, which together covered roughly 99% of the repertoires. The TCS score was defined as the ratio of F50 (clonal expansion) to E x V (chaos), calculated using BLOSUM62-based TCRdist between CDR3 peptides within each V-J. Welch's t-statistics and random forest reduced 450 to 600 V-J features to 10 to 15, which were used in a naive Bayes classifier (R e1071). TCRdb trimmed public reads at Q25 via fastp, called clones via MiXCR and kept in-frame beta chains. Rows matching on CDR3 protein sequence are summarized as one entry with the most common DNA and genes. The V and J calls and clone size come from TCRdb's table, not from the authors' own analysis. For this sample there are 250,000 to 350,000 distinct CDR3 sequences; 20% to 25% appear just once. Around 60% of the sample lies in the top ten.

With regard to this clonotype: The antigen this receptor binds is unknown. No much larger clonotype is one base removed from it; base qualities were not supplied.

Ophthalmopathy patients had moderately to severely active disease, with a Clinical Activity Score of 3 or more, a NOSPECS grade of 4 or more, and a disease duration of less than 3 months. Exclusion was applied to patients with uncontrolled infections, other autoimmune diseases, pregnancy or lactation. Diagnoses relied on clinical symptoms, serum thyroxine and TRAb, thyroid ultrasound and orbital computed tomography. PBMCs were isolated from more than 8 ml of fresh peripheral blood by Ficoll-Paque density gradient centrifugation. Total RNA was extracted with Trizol reagent, and quality was checked on an Agilent 2100 Bioanalyzer.

The sequenced sample was blood. In this chain, TRBV7-2 is recombined with TRBJ2-5, with TRBD2 matching 12 junction bases. The receptor was isolated from a man aged 25-45 years with Graves' ophthalmopathy. The CDR3: CASSLWTSGTQETQYF. The DNA sequence is TGTGCCAGCAGCTTATGGACTAGCGGGACTCAAGAGACCCAGTACTTC.